These T cell receptor beta chains were read from a single sample in a study of patients and donors after allogeneic stem cell transplantation. A single record per CDR3 protein comes from TCRdb applying MiXCR to the RT-PCR reads. The sample carries fewer than 250,000 distinct CDR3 sequences, roughly an eighth recorded once. The sample was blood, either unsorted or a sorted T cell fraction (not recorded which). All receptors come from a human donor who was either an allogeneic HSCT recipient or a stem cell or donor lymphocyte infusion donor (not recorded which). It is not recorded whose cells these are; they may come from a transplant donor. Both conserved end residues are part of each CDR3. A D gene is named only where the DNA matches it firmly. For some rows the clone size is stated as once, few or many, or as a class when expanded; others skip it.

D,V,size,J,CDR3,DNA
.,TRBV7-8,many,TRBJ2-6,CASSGLLGANVLTF,TGTGCCAGCAGCGGGCTTTTGGGGGCCAACGTCCTGACTTTC
.,TRBV5-1,many,TRBJ1-2,CASSRDGLGYTF,TGCGCCAGCAGCAGGGACGGTCTAGGCTACACCTTC
.,TRBV24-1,few,TRBJ2-1,CATSDLRLVGQFF,TGTGCCACCAGTGACCTTCGACTAGTAGGGCAGTTCTTC
TRBD2,TRBV9,many,TRBJ2-5,CASSVGLAGPIQETQYF,TGTGCCAGCAGCGTAGGGCTAGCGGGGCCAATCCAAGAGACCCAGTACTTC
TRBD1,TRBV11-1,many,TRBJ2-3,CASSPSTYRGYSTDTQYF,TGTGCCAGCAGCCCATCCACCTACAGGGGATACAGCACAGATACGCAGTATTTT
.,TRBV7-9,.,TRBJ1-1,CASSLNQYPAFF,TGTGCCAGCAGCCTAAACCAGTACCCAGCTTTCTTT
.,TRBV9,.,TRBJ2-3,CASSPSWEADRITDTQYF,TGTGCCAGCAGCCCATCTTGGGAAGCTGACCGTATCACAGATACGCAGTATTTT
TRBD1,TRBV10-3,.,TRBJ2-7,CASRGQGNFYEQYF,TGTGCCAGCAGGGGACAGGGGAACTTCTACGAGCAGTACTTC
TRBD2,TRBV20-1,.,TRBJ2-3,CSAPNSGRVSDTQYF,TGCAGTGCTCCGAACAGCGGGAGAGTTTCAGATACGCAGTATTTT
.,TRBV5-1,many,TRBJ2-2,CASSQGQGGTGELFF,TGCGCCAGCAGCCAGGGACAAGGGGGCACCGGGGAGCTGTTTTTT
.,TRBV20-1,many,TRBJ2-5,CSASELEGLGTQYF,TGCAGTGCTAGTGAACTAGAGGGTCTTGGGACCCAGTACTTC
.,TRBV29-1,.,TRBJ1-1,CSGGLNSNTEAFF,TGCAGCGGGGGACTAAACTCGAACACTGAAGCTTTCTTT
.,TRBV10-3,.,TRBJ2-1,CAISEPRDPYLADIYNEQFF,TGTGCCATCAGTGAGCCCCGGGACCCTTATTTAGCGGACATATACAATGAGCAGTTCTTC
TRBD1,TRBV30,.,TRBJ1-1,CAWSRDRNTEAFF,TGTGCCTGGAGTAGGGACAGGAACACTGAAGCTTTCTTT
TRBD2,TRBV12-3/TRBV12-4,many,TRBJ2-5,CASSQPGTSGRKTQYF,TGTGCCAGCAGCCAACCCGGGACTAGCGGGAGGAAGACCCAGTACTTC
TRBD1,TRBV20-1,.,TRBJ1-6,CSARDLDREFDSPLHF,TGCAGTGCTAGAGATCTGGACAGGGAGTTCGATTCACCCCTCCACTTT
TRBD2,TRBV10-3,many,TRBJ2-7,CAAAGGAYEQYF,TGCGCAGCAGCGGGAGGCGCCTACGAGCAGTACTTC
.,TRBV20-1,.,TRBJ1-1,CSAYYTNTEAFF,TGCAGTGCATATTACACGAACACTGAAGCTTTCTTT
TRBD1,TRBV30,few,TRBJ2-5,CAWNPDRHGQETQYF,TGTGCCTGGAACCCGGACAGGCACGGGCAAGAGACCCAGTACTTC
TRBD2,TRBV20-1,few,TRBJ2-3,CSATAGGPGTDTQYF,TGCAGTGCTACGGCGGGGGGACCCGGCACAGATACGCAGTATTTT
.,TRBV12-3/TRBV12-4,.,TRBJ1-1,CASSLGSGKRAFF,TGTGCCAGCAGTTTAGGGTCGGGAAAGCGGGCTTTCTTT
.,TRBV11-1,.,TRBJ2-1,CASKRWTSQRDEQFF,TGTGCCAGCAAGAGATGGACCTCGCAGCGGGATGAGCAGTTCTTC
TRBD1,TRBV25-1,few,TRBJ1-1,CASSPLGTGLNTEAFF,TGTGCCAGCAGCCCCCTGGGGACAGGGTTAAACACTGAAGCTTTCTTT
.,TRBV6-5,few,TRBJ1-1,CASSKRTEAFF,TGTGCCAGCAGTAAAAGGACTGAAGCTTTCTTT
.,TRBV6-4,.,TRBJ2-1,CASSDSGARSNEQFF,TGTGCCAGCAGTGACTCGGGGGCAAGGAGCAATGAGCAGTTCTTC